The clone carrying this TCR beta chain was picked up many times. Its antigen is currently unknown. The CDR3 is made up of 16 amino acids. V lost 0 bases and J lost 0, with 9 bases in between. Germline V gene data show CDR1 as SGDLS and CDR2 as YYNGEE. Time point indicated: newly diagnosed GD, antithyroid drugs for less than 3 months. Extracted RNA from PBMCs served as the source of the TCR library. This sample stems from a study of regulatory T cells in long-lasting Graves disease. Study conclusions and caveats: Persistent patients had more shared public clonotypes (2,741) than new patients (about 920).

CDR3-region Arm-PCR and iRepertoire HTBI primers produced the TCR beta libraries. TCRdb re-analysed the multiplex PCR reads in MiXCR, keeping a single row per CDR3 protein. The sample consists of 350,000 to 450,000 distinct CDR3 sequences, about 10% of them appearing once. In addition, the sample was reused for a study of T cells in Graves' hyperthyroidism and ophthalmopathy. As that report states: The study enrolled patients aged 18 to 65 with newly diagnosed hyperthyroidism of under 2 months' duration. Classification by a 13 V-J model distinguished ophthalmopathy from stable hyperthyroidism.

The clonotype comes from a woman under 30 with Graves disease. The chain employs TRBV9 and TRBJ2-2; D assignment may be TRBD1 or TRBD2 (6 bases each). The input for sequencing was peripheral blood mononuclear cells (PBMCs), taken at new diagnosis, from a patient treated with antithyroid drugs. CDR3 residues: CASSVVGGANTGELFF. Here the CDR3 DNA reads TGTGCCAGCAGCGTAGTGGGGGGCGCGAACACCGGGGAGCTGTTTTTT.